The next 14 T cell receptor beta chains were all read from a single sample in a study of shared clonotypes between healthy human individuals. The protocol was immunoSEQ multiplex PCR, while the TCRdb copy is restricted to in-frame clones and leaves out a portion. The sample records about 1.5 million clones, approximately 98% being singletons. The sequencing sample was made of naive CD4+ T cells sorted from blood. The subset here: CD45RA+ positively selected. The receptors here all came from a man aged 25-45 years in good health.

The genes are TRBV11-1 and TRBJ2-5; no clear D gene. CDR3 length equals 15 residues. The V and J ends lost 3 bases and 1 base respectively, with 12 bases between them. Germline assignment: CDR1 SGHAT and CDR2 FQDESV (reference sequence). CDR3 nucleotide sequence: TGTGCCAGCAGCTTCGGCGGAAGGACCCAAGAGACCCAGTACTTC. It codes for CASSFGGRTQETQYF.

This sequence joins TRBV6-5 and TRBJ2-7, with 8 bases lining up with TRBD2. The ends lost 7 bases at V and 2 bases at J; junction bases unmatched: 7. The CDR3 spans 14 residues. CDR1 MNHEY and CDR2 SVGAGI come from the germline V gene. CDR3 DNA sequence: TGTGCCAGCACCCCAGCGGGAGCGGCCTACGAGCAGTACTTC. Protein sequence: CASTPAGAAYEQYF.

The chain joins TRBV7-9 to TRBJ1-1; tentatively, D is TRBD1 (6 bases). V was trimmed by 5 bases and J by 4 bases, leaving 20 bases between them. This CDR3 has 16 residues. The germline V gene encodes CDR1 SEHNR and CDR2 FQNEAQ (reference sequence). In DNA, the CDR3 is TGTGCCAGCAGCCGGTCACAGGGTTTTTGGGTCACTGAAGCTTTCTTT. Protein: CASSRSQGFWVTEAFF.

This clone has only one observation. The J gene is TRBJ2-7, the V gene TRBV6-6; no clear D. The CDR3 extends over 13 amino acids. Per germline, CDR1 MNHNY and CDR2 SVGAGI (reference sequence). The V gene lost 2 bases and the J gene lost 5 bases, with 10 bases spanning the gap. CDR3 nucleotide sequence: TGTGCCAGCAGTTACCGACTTTCCAACGAGCAGTACTTC. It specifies CASSYRLSNEQYF.

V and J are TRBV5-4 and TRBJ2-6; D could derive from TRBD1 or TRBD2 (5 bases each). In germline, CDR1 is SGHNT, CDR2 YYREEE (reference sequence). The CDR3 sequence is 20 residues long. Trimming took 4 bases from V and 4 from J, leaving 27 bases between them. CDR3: CASSKPGARGIRSGANVLTF. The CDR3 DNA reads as TGTGCCAGCAGCAAACCCGGGGCGAGGGGTATTAGATCCGGGGCCAACGTCCTGACTTTC.

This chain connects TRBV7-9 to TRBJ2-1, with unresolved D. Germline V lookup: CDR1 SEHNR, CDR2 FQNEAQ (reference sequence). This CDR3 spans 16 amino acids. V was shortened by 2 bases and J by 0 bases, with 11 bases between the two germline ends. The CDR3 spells CASSLSQTSSYNEQFF. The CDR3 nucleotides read TGTGCCAGCAGCTTAAGCCAGACGAGCTCCTACAATGAGCAGTTCTTC.

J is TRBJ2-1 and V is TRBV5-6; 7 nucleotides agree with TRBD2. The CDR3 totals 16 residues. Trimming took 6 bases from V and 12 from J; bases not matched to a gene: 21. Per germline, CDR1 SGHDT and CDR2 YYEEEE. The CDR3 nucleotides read TGTGCCAGCACCCTAGGGCTAGCGGCCGAAGGAGGTCGGCAGTTCTTC. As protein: CASTLGLAAEGGRQFF.

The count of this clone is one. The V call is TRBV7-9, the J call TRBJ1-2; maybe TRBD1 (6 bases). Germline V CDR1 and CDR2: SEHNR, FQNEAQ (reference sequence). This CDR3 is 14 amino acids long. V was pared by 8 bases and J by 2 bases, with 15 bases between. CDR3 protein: CASSRGGSNYGYTF. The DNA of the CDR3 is TGTGCCAGCTCCAGGGGCGGATCAAACTATGGCTACACCTTC.

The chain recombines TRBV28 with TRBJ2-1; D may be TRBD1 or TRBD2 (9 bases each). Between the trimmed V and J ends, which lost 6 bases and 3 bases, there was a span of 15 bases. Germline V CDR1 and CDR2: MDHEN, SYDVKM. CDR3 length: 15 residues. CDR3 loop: CASSLAGQGYNEQFF. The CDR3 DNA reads TGTGCCAGCAGCCTAGCGGGACAGGGCTACAATGAGCAGTTCTTC.

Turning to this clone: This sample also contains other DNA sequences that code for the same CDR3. For the CDR3, the DNA is TGTGCCAGCTCACCCGGGACGGGCACAGATACGCAGTATTTT. It codes for CASSPGTGTDTQYF. The chain uses TRBV18 and TRBJ2-3, with D tentatively TRBD1 or TRBD2 (5 bases each). The CDR3 loop spans 14 amino acids. The V gene lost 3 bases and the J gene lost 1 base, with 8 bases spanning the gap. Germline CDR1 and CDR2: KGHSH and LQKENI.

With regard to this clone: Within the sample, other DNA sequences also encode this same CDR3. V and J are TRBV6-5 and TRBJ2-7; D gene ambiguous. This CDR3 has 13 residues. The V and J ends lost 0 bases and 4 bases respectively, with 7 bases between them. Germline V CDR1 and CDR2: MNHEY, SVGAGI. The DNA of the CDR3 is TGTGCCAGCAGTTACTCTAGAGGATACGAGCAGTACTTC. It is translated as CASSYSRGYEQYF.

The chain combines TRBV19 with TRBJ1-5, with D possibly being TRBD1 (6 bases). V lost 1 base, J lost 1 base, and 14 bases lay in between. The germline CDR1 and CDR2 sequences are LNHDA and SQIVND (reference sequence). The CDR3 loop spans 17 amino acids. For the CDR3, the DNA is TGTGCCAGTAGTATAGTGGGGGGGGCCCTCAGCAATCAGCCCCAGCATTTT. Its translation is CASSIVGGALSNQPQHF.

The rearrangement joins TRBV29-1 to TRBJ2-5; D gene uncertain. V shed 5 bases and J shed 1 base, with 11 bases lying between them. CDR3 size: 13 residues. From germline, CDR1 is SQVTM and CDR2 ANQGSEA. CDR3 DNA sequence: TGCAGCGTTAGGGTACAGATCCAAGAGACCCAGTACTTC. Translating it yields CSVRVQIQETQYF.

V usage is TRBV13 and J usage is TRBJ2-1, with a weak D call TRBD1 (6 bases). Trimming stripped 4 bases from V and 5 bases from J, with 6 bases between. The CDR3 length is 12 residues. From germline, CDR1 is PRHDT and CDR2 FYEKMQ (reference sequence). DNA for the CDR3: TGTGCCAGCAGCTGGGACAACAATGAGCAGTTCTTC. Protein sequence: CASSWDNNEQFF.